In this sample, the clone carrying this TCR beta chain turned up many times. The target antigen is unknown. Researchers classed hyperthyroidism as stable given no ophthalmopathy within 18 months of follow-up. Out of around 10 ml of fresh peripheral blood, PBMCs were obtained. The CDR3 length is 13 residues. The V and J ends lost 0 bases and 11 bases respectively, with 13 bases between them. Germline V gene sequence: CDR1 MGHRA, CDR2 YSYEKL. The record originates from a study of Graves' ophthalmopathy and Graves' hyperthyroidism. Study results and caveats: Thyroid clonotypes that were expanded above 0.001 frequency mostly also appeared in blood. With a specificity of roughly 72% and a sensitivity of about 71%, the model predicted ophthalmopathy progression.

Amplification of TCR beta CDR3 regions used RNA transcripts. Following a first-round RT-PCR that used HTBI primers, a second-round multiplex PCR was carried out. TCRdb independently ran MiXCR on the multiplex PCR reads; one entry per CDR3 protein. The repertoire holds about 380,000 distinct CDR3 sequences, with roughly 15% as singletons. The rearrangement uses TRBV4-1 and TRBJ1-1, with a tentative D call TRBD1 (6 bases). Sequencing was done on a sample of peripheral blood. This sequence was found in a woman aged 18 to 35 with stable Graves' hyperthyroidism. The CDR3 spells CASSQDGGRVAFF. DNA for the CDR3: TGCGCCAGCAGCCAAGACGGGGGCAGGGTTGCTTTCTTT.